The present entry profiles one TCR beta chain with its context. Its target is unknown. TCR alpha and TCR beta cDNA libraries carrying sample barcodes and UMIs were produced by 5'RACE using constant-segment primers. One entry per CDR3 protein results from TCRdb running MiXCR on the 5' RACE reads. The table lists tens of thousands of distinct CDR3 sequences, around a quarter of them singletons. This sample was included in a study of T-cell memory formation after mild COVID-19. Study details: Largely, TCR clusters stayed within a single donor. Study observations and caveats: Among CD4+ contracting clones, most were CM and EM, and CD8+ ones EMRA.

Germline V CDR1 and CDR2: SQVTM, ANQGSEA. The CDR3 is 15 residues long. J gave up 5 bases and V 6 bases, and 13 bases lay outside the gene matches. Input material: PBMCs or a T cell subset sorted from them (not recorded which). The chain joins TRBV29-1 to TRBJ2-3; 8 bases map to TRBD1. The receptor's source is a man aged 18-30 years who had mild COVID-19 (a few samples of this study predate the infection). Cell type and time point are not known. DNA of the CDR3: TGCAGCGTCGCGAGTACAGGGGGTTTAGGAGATACGCAGTATTTT. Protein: CSVASTGGLGDTQYF.